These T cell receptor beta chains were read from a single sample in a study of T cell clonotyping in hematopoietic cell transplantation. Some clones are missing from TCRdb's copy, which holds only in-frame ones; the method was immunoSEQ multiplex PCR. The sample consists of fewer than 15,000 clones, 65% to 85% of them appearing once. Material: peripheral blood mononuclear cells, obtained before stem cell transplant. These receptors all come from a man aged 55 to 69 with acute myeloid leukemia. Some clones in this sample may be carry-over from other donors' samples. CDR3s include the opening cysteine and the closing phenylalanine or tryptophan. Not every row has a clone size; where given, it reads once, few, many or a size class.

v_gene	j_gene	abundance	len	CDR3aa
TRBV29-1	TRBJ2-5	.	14	CSVDGPLIRETQYF
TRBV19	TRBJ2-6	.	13	CASSIVGANVLTF
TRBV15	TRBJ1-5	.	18	CATSSLEWSGISNQPQHF
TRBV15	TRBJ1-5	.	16	CATSRGFQAVTQPQHF
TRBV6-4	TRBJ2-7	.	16	CASSDTDREDSYEQYF
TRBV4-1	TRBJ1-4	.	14	CASSPIRPDEKLFF
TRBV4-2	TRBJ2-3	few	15	CASSQPRTSGDTQYF
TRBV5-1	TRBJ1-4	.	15	CASSLGGYTYEKLFF
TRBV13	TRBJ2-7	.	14	CASSLYSGGYEQYF
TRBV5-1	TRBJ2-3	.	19	CASSRSGTSGGVSTDTQYF
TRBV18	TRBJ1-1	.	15	CASSPSSGLNTEAFF